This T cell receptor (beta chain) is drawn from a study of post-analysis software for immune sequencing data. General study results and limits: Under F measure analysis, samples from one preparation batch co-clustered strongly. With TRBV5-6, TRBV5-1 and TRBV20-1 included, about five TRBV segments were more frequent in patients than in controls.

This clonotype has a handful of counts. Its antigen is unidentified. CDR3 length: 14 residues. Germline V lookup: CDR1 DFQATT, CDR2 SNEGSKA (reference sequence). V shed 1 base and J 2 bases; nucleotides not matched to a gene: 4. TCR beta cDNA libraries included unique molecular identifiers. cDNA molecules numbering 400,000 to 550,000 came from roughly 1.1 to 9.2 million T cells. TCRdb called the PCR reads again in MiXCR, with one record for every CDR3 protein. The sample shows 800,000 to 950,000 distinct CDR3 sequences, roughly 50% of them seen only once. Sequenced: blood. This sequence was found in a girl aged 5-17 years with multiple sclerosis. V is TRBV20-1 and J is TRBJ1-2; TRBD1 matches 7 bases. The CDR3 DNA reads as TGCAGTGCTAGAGTGTCGACAGGGAACTATGGCTACACCTTC. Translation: CSARVSTGNYGYTF.